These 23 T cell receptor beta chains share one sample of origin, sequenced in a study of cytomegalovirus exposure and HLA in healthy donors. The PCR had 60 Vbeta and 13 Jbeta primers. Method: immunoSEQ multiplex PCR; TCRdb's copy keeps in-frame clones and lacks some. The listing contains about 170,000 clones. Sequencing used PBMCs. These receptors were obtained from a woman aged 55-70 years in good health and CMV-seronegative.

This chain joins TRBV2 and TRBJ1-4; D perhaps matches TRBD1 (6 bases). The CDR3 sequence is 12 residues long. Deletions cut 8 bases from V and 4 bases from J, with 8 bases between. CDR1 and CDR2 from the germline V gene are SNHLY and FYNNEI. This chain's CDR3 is CASRQDNEKLFF. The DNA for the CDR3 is TGTGCCAGCCGACAGGATAATGAAAAACTGTTTTTT.

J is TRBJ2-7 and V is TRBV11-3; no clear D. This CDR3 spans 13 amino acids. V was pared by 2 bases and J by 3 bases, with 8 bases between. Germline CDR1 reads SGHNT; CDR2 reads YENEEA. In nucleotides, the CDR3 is TGTGCCAGCAGCTTATCGGCAGGCTACGAGCAGTACTTC. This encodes CASSLSAGYEQYF.

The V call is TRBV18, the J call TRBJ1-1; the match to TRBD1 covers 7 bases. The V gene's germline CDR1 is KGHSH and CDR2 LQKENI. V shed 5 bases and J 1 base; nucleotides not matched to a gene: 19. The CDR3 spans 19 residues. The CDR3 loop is CASSAIIHGTADANTEAFF. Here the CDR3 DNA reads TGTGCCAGCTCAGCTATAATCCATGGGACAGCAGACGCGAACACTGAAGCTTTCTTT.

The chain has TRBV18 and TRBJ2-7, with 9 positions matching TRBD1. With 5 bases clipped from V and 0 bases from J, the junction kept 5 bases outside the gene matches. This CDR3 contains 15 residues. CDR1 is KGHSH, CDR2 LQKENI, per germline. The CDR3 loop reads CASSNGQGSSYEQYF. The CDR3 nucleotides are TGTGCCAGCTCAAACGGACAGGGGAGCTCCTACGAGCAGTACTTC. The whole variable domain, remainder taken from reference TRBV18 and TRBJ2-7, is NAGVMQNPRHLVRRRGQEARLRCSPMKGHSHVYWYRQLPEEGLKFMVYLQKENIIDESGMPKERFSAEFPKEGPSILRIQQVVRGDSAAYFCASSNGQGSSYEQYFGPGTRLTVT.

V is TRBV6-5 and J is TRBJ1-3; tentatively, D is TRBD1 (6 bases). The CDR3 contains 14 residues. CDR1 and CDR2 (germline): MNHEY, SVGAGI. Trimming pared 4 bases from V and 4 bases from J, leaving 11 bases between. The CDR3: CASSLQGLGNTIYF. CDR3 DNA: TGTGCCAGCAGTTTACAGGGATTGGGAAACACCATATATTTT.

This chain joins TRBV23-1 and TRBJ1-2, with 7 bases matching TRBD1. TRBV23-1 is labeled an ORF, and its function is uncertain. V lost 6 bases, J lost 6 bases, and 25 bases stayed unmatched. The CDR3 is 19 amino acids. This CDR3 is CASSKESLSPLGTENGYTF. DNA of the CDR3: TGCGCCAGCAGCAAAGAATCCCTCTCCCCTCTCGGGACAGAAAATGGCTACACCTTC.

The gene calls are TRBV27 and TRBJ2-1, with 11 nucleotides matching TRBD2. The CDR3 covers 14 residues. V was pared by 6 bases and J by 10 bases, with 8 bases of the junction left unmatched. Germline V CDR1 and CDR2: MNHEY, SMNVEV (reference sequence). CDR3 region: CASRPLAGGQEQFF. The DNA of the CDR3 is TGTGCCAGCAGACCCTTAGCGGGGGGGCAGGAGCAGTTCTTC.

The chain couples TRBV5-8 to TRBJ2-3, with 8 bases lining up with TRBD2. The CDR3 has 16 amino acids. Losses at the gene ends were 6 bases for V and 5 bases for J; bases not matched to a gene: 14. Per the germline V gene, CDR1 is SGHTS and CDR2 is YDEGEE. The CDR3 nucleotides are TGTGCCAGCATCCCCCAGAGCGGGAGCTCGATAGATACGCAGTATTTT. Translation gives CASIPQSGSSIDTQYF.

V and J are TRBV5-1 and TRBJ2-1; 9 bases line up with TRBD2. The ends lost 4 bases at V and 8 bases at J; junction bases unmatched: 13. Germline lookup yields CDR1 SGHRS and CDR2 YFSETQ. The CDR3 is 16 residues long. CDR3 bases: TGCGCCAGCAGCCATAGGGGGGCGCGGGAGGGGGATGAGCAGTTCTTC. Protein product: CASSHRGAREGDEQFF.

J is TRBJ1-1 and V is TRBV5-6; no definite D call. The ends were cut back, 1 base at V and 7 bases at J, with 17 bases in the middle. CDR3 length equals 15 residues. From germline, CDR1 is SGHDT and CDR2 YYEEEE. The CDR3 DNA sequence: TGTGCCAGCAGCTTGTTGGTTGTCGTGGGCAATGAAGCTTTCTTT. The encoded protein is CASSLLVVVGNEAFF.

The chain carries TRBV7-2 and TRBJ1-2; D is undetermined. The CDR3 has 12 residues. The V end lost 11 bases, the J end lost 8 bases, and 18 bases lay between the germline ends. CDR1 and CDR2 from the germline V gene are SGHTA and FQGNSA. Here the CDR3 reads CAAGRSIPGYTF. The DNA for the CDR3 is TGTGCCGCAGGCAGGTCCATCCCCGGCTACACCTTC.

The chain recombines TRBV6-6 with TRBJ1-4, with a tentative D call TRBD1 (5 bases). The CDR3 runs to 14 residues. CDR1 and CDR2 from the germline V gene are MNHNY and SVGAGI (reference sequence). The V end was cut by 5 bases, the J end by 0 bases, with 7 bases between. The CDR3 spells CASSTGATNEKLFF. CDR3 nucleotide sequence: TGTGCCAGCAGTACAGGAGCAACTAATGAAAAACTGTTTTTT.

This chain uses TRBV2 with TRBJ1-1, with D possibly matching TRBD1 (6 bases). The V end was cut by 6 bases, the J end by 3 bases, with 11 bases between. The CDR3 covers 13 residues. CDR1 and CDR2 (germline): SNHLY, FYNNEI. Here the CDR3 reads CASSDRWDTEAFF. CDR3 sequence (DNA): TGTGCCAGCAGCGACAGGTGGGACACTGAAGCTTTCTTT.

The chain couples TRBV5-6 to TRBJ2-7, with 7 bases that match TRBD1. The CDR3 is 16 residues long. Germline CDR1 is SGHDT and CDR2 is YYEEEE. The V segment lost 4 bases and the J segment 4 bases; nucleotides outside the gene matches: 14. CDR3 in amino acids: CASSRVVAGGQYEQYF. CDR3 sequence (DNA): TGTGCCAGCAGCCGGGTTGTGGCAGGGGGTCAATACGAGCAGTACTTC.

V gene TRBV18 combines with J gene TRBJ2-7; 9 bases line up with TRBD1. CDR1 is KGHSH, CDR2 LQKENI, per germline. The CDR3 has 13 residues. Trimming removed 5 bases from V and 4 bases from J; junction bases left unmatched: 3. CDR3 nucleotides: TGTGCCAGCTCAACAGGGACAGGGTACGAGCAGTACTTC. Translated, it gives CASSTGTGYEQYF.

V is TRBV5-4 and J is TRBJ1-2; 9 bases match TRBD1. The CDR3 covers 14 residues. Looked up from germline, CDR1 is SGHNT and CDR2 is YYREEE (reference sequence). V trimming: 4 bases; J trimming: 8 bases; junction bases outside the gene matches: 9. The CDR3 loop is CASSRPDRGVGYTF. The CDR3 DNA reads TGTGCCAGCAGCCGGCCGGACAGGGGTGTCGGCTACACCTTC.

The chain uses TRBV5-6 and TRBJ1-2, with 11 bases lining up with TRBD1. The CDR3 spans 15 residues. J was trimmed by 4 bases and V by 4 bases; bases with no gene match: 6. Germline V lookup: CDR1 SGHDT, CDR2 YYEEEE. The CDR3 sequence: CASSEGTGGVYGYTF. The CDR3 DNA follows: TGTGCCAGCAGCGAAGGGACAGGGGGTGTCTATGGCTACACCTTC.

The CDR3 coding sequence is TGTGCCAGCAGAGGACAGGGGGTCTCCTACGAGCAGTACTTC. Translated, it gives CASRGQGVSYEQYF. The V call is TRBV2, the J call TRBJ2-7; 10 bases agree with TRBD1. Per germline, CDR1 SNHLY and CDR2 FYNNEI. V dropped 6 bases and J dropped 0; count of bases not matched to a gene: 2. The CDR3 covers 14 residues.

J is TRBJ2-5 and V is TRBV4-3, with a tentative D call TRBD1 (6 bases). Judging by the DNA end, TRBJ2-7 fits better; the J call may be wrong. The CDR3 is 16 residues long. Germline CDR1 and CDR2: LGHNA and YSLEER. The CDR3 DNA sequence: TGCGCCAGCAGCCAACAAGCGACAGGCAGTTCCTACGAGCAGTACTTC. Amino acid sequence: CASSQQATGSSYEQYF.

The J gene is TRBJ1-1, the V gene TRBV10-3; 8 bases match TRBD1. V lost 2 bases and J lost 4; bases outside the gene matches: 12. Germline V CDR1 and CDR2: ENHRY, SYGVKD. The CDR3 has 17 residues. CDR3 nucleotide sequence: TGTGCCATCAGTGAGAAAGTCCGTAACAGGGGGGCCACTGAAGCTTTCTTT. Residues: CAISEKVRNRGATEAFF.

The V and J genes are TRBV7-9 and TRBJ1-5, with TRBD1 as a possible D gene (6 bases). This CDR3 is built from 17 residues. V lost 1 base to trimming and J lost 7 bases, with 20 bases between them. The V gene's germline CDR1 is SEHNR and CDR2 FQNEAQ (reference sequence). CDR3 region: CASSLGASGAFRQPQHF. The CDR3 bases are TGTGCCAGCAGCTTAGGGGCCTCAGGGGCATTCAGGCAGCCCCAGCATTTT.

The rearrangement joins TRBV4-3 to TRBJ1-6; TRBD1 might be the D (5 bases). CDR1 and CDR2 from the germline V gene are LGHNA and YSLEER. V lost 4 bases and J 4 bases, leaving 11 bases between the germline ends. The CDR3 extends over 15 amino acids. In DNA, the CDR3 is TGCGCCAGCAGCCTCCGGGACTCTTATAATTCACCCCTCCACTTT. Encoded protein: CASSLRDSYNSPLHF.

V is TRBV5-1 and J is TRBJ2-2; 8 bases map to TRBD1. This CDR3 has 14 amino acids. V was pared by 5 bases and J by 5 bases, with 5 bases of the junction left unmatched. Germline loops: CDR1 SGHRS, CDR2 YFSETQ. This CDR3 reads CASRDRVNTGELFF. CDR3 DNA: TGCGCCAGCAGGGACAGGGTAAATACCGGGGAGCTGTTTTTT.